These 30 T cell receptor beta chains were all obtained from the same sample, sequenced in a study of T cell changes during pregnancy in multiple sclerosis. The protocol was immunoSEQ multiplex PCR, while the TCRdb copy is restricted to in-frame clones and leaves out a portion. Of roughly 100,000 clones listed, roughly nine tenths are singletons. This material consisted of peripheral blood, taken after pregnancy. These receptors all stem from a female donor with multiple sclerosis, enrolled in a pregnancy study.

The chain uses TRBV19 and TRBJ1-4; TRBD1 might be the D (5 bases). The CDR3 has 14 residues. Germline V gene sequence: CDR1 LNHDA, CDR2 SQIVND (reference sequence). The ends were cut back, 1 base at V and 6 bases at J, with 9 bases in the middle. The DNA for the CDR3 is TGTGCCAGTAGTATAGGGGAACAGGATGAAAAACTGTTTTTT. As protein: CASSIGEQDEKLFF. The full variable domain, with the rest looked up from reference TRBV19 and TRBJ1-4, is DGGITQSPKYLFRKEGQNVTLSCEQNLNHDAMYWYRQDPGQGLRLIYYSQIVNDFQKGDIAEGYSVSREKKESFPLTVTSAQKNPTAFYLCASSIGEQDEKLFFGSGTQLSVL.

This clone was detected once. This rearrangement joins TRBV6-5 to TRBJ1-6, with a tentative D call TRBD1 (5 bases). There are 15 residues in the CDR3. The V gene's germline CDR1 is MNHEY and CDR2 SVGAGI. Trimming took 2 bases from V and 7 from J, leaving 12 bases between them. This CDR3 is CASSYMSQGNSPLHF. CDR3 DNA sequence: TGTGCCAGCAGTTACATGAGCCAGGGAAATTCACCCCTCCACTTT.

The rearrangement links TRBV6-5 to TRBJ2-5, with 8 bases fitting TRBD1. Trimming cost V 6 bases and J 2 bases; bases outside gene matches: 5. CDR1 MNHEY and CDR2 SVGAGI come from the germline V gene. This CDR3 region has 14 residues. For the CDR3, the DNA is TGTGCCAGCAGCGTTACAGGGGGACAAGAGACCCAGTACTTC. It codes for CASSVTGGQETQYF.

The CDR3 region has the DNA TGCGCCAGCAGTTCAAGAGCGGGAGTCTTAACCAGCTCCTACGAGCAGTACTTC. Translation gives CASSSRAGVLTSSYEQYF. V usage is TRBV10-2 and J usage is TRBJ2-7; 8 bases match TRBD2. Trimming removed 5 bases from V and 0 bases from J; junction bases left unmatched: 15. Germline assignment: CDR1 WSHSY and CDR2 SAAADI. The CDR3 loop spans 18 amino acids.

V is TRBV10-3 and J is TRBJ2-5; 7 nucleotides match TRBD2. The germline V gene has CDR1 ENHRY and CDR2 SYGVKD. Trimming cost V 3 bases and J 5 bases; bases outside gene matches: 9. The CDR3 has 15 residues. The CDR3 protein is CAISEWEGIVETQYF. The CDR3, as DNA: TGTGCCATCAGTGAATGGGAGGGGATTGTGGAGACCCAGTACTTC.

The chain is built from TRBV19 and TRBJ2-3; TRBD2 aligns across 7 bases. Trimming removed 4 bases from V and 2 bases from J; junction bases left unmatched: 9. The V gene's germline CDR1 is LNHDA and CDR2 SQIVND (reference sequence). This CDR3 region has 16 residues. CDR3 DNA: TGTGCCAGTAGTACATCCCGTGGGGGGGTCACAGATACGCAGTATTTT. Its translation is CASSTSRGGVTDTQYF.

In its sample, this clone was seen once. The rearrangement joins TRBV29-1 to TRBJ1-2; 11 nucleotides align to TRBD1. V was clipped by 0 bases and J by 3 bases; unmatched bases: 3. This CDR3 has 15 amino acids. Germline CDR1 is SQVTM and CDR2 is ANQGSEA. The CDR3 DNA is TGCAGCGTTGAAGACAGGACAGGGGGCCACTATGGCTACACCTTC. Its protein is CSVEDRTGGHYGYTF.

V is TRBV18 and J is TRBJ2-1, with D perhaps TRBD2 (6 bases). The CDR3 contains 15 residues. Germline CDR1 and CDR2: KGHSH and LQKENI. Trimming left V 6 bases short and J 5 bases short, with 17 bases between. The CDR3 region is CASSPLAWVNNEQFF. The CDR3 nucleotides read TGTGCCAGCTCTCCTCTAGCGTGGGTGAACAATGAGCAGTTCTTC.

V gene TRBV5-1 combines with J gene TRBJ1-2, with D possibly matching TRBD1 (6 bases). The ends were cut back, 4 bases at V and 8 bases at J, with 21 bases in the middle. The CDR3 runs to 15 residues. The V gene's germline CDR1 is SGHRS and CDR2 YFSETQ. CDR3 coding DNA: TGCGCCAGCAGCCCGAGGGGGGGGGCAGGTGAAGGCTACACCTTC. Amino acid sequence: CASSPRGGAGEGYTF.

J is TRBJ1-4 and V is TRBV27; the D gene is possibly TRBD1 (5 bases). The V end was cut by 4 bases, the J end by 8 bases, with 17 bases between. Germline lookup yields CDR1 MNHEY and CDR2 SMNVEV (reference sequence). The CDR3 has 15 residues. The CDR3, as DNA: TGTGCCAGCAGTTCCCTCGGGCAGGGAGGGGAAAAACTGTTTTTT. Amino acids: CASSSLGQGGEKLFF.

The rearrangement joins TRBV27 to TRBJ2-1; TRBD2 agrees at 8 bases. The germline V gene has CDR1 MNHEY and CDR2 SMNVEV (reference sequence). The CDR3 runs to 15 residues. With V trimmed by 6 bases and J by 4 bases, 8 bases remained unmatched. The CDR3 loop is CASRSGTRVYNEQFF. In DNA, the CDR3 is TGTGCCAGCAGGTCCGGGACTAGGGTATACAATGAGCAGTTCTTC.

The chain joins TRBV9 to TRBJ2-7, with 8 bases aligning to TRBD1. The V segment lost 5 bases and the J segment 6 bases; nucleotides outside the gene matches: 16. The germline CDR1 and CDR2 sequences are SGDLS and YYNGEE. This CDR3 has 16 amino acids. The CDR3 DNA is TGTGCCAGCAGTCCTGGGACAGGCGACCTTGAAGGCGAGCAGTACTTC. It codes for CASSPGTGDLEGEQYF.

This chain uses TRBV5-1 with TRBJ2-1, with 8 bases matching TRBD1. CDR1 and CDR2 (germline): SGHRS, YFSETQ. The CDR3 length is 13 residues. The V gene end was trimmed by 1 base and the J gene end by 10 bases; junction bases not matched to a gene: 4. CDR3 nucleotides: TGCGCCAGCAGCTTGATTGCAGGGGGCGAGCAGTTCTTC. As protein: CASSLIAGGEQFF.

This clone was counted only a few times. V is TRBV27 and J is TRBJ2-7, with TRBD2 matching over 9 bases. Germline CDR1 MNHEY, CDR2 SMNVEV (reference sequence). With 4 bases clipped from V and 4 bases from J, the junction kept 8 bases outside the gene matches. The CDR3 runs to 15 residues. The CDR3: CASSSSASGDYEQYF. The CDR3 bases are TGTGCCAGCAGTTCTAGTGCTAGCGGGGATTACGAGCAGTACTTC.

The V gene is TRBV28, the J gene TRBJ2-7; no reliable D call. The CDR3 spans 12 residues. The germline CDR1 and CDR2 sequences are MDHEN and SYDVKM. V lost 5 bases, J lost 4 bases, and 9 bases lay in between. The CDR3 reads CASSSQLYEQYF. CDR3 in DNA: TGTGCCAGCAGTAGTCAACTGTACGAGCAGTACTTC.

The gene calls are TRBV7-9 and TRBJ2-5; 10 bases fit TRBD1. Germline CDR1 reads SEHNR; CDR2 reads FQNEAQ (reference sequence). J gave up 4 bases and V 8 bases, and 10 bases lay outside the gene matches. The CDR3 has 15 residues. The CDR3 is CASGTGTGDPETQYF. The CDR3 coding sequence is TGTGCCAGCGGAACCGGGACAGGGGATCCAGAGACCCAGTACTTC.

The gene calls are TRBV4-2 and TRBJ1-1; D possibly corresponds to TRBD1 (5 bases). Looked up from germline, CDR1 is LGHNA and CDR2 is YNFKEQ. CDR3 length: 15 residues. The V end lost 1 base, the J end lost 1 base, and 10 bases lay between the germline ends. For the CDR3, the DNA is TGTGCCAGCAGCCAAGCCAGGGTGGGGAACACTGAAGCTTTCTTT. It yields the protein CASSQARVGNTEAFF.

V is TRBV29-1 and J is TRBJ1-1; D is perhaps TRBD1 (5 bases). The CDR3 runs 13 residues. The V and J ends lost 5 bases and 2 bases respectively, with 12 bases between them. Germline loops: CDR1 SQVTM, CDR2 ANQGSEA. CDR3 protein: CSVRMDTNTEAFF. The CDR3 DNA reads TGCAGCGTTCGTATGGACACCAACACTGAAGCTTTCTTT. Supplemented by reference TRBV29-1 and TRBJ1-1, the full variable domain reads SAVISQKPSRDICQRGTSLTIQCQVDSQVTMMFWYRQQPGQSLTLIATANQGSEATYESGFVIDKFPISRPNLTFSTLTVSNMSPEDSSIYLCSVRMDTNTEAFFGQGTRLTVV.

This chain joins TRBV5-8 and TRBJ2-2; D perhaps matches TRBD1 (5 bases). The germline V gene encodes CDR1 SGHTS and CDR2 YDEGEE. V dropped 2 bases and J dropped 6 bases, with 14 bases sitting between them. CDR3 length: 15 residues. As DNA, the CDR3 is TGTGCCAGCAGCTTCTGGGGCCTAATTCCCGGGGAGCTGTTTTTT. Protein sequence: CASSFWGLIPGELFF.

The chain employs TRBV7-8 and TRBJ1-2; D uncertain. The germline CDR1 and CDR2 sequences are SGHVS and FQNEAQ. The CDR3 spans 14 residues. Trimming cost V 7 bases and J 9 bases, with 21 bases left between them. CDR3 protein: CASIPGRGSLSYTF. The CDR3 DNA reads TGTGCCAGCATCCCCGGCCGCGGCAGCCTGAGCTACACCTTC.

The chain couples TRBV27 to TRBJ1-1; perhaps TRBD1 as D (6 bases). The V gene lost 1 base and the J gene lost 8 bases, with 17 bases spanning the gap. The germline CDR1 and CDR2 sequences are MNHEY and SMNVEV (reference sequence). CDR3 length: 15 amino acids. CDR3 sequence: CASSLYDRPRSEAFF. Here the CDR3 DNA reads TGTGCCAGCAGTTTATACGACAGGCCGAGGAGCGAAGCTTTCTTT.

The count of this clone is one. J is TRBJ2-2 and V is TRBV11-3, with 10 bases identical to TRBD1. Germline-derived CDR1 and CDR2 are SGHNT and YENEEA. J was trimmed by 7 bases and V by 0 bases; bases with no gene match: 8. The CDR3 has 17 residues. CDR3 in amino acids: CASSLDRDRGPGGELFF. DNA of the CDR3: TGTGCCAGCAGCTTAGACCGGGACAGGGGTCCCGGCGGGGAGCTGTTTTTT.

The chain has TRBV7-6 and TRBJ1-5; D is unresolved. CDR3 length: 13 amino acids. Trimming removed 0 bases at V and 4 bases at J, with 4 bases between. CDR1 and CDR2 from the germline V gene are SGHVS and FNYEAQ. CDR3 sequence: CASSLAQNQPQHF. CDR3 in DNA: TGTGCCAGCAGCTTAGCCCAAAATCAGCCCCAGCATTTT.

V is TRBV2 and J is TRBJ1-5; D gene uncertain. The CDR3 is 16 amino acids. V was shortened by 4 bases and J by 5 bases, with 18 bases between the two germline ends. CDR1 SNHLY and CDR2 FYNNEI come from the germline V gene. This chain's CDR3 is CASSVLGGRPYQPQHF. CDR3 nucleotides: TGTGCCAGCAGTGTATTGGGAGGACGTCCATATCAGCCCCAGCATTTT.

CDR3 loop: CASSGTRVSDTQYF. Here the CDR3 DNA reads TGTGCCAGCAGTGGGACTAGGGTATCGGATACGCAGTATTTT. This chain uses TRBV2 with TRBJ2-3; TRBD2 matches at 7 bases. Germline V gene sequence: CDR1 SNHLY, CDR2 FYNNEI. The V segment lost 4 bases and the J segment 6 bases; nucleotides outside the gene matches: 7. This CDR3 comprises 14 residues.

This sequence joins TRBV27 and TRBJ2-3; D gene unclear. From germline, CDR1 is MNHEY and CDR2 SMNVEV (reference sequence). The CDR3 has 15 amino acids. Between the trimmed V and J ends, which lost 6 bases and 2 bases, there was a span of 15 bases. The CDR3 DNA is TGTGCCAGCAGGTCCCCGAGACTCCACACAGATACGCAGTATTTT. This gives the protein CASRSPRLHTDTQYF.

The genes are TRBV5-4 and TRBJ1-4, with TRBD1 as a possible D gene (5 bases). This CDR3 region has 16 residues. The germline V gene encodes CDR1 SGHNT and CDR2 YYREEE (reference sequence). V was pared by 4 bases and J by 6 bases, with 19 bases between. The CDR3 nucleotides are TGTGCCAGCAGCCCGGGTGGGGGGGGGAAGGATGAAAAACTGTTTTTT. It specifies CASSPGGGGKDEKLFF. Complete variable domain (other parts from reference TRBV5-4 and TRBJ1-4): ETGVTQSPTHLIKTRGQQVTLRCSSQSGHNTVSWYQQALGQGPQFIFQYYREEENGRGNFPPRFSGLQFPNYSSELNVNALELDDSALYLCASSPGGGGKDEKLFFGSGTQLSVL.

This sequence joins TRBV29-1 and TRBJ1-1, with TRBD1 as a possible D gene (6 bases). The CDR3 extends over 13 amino acids. V lost 8 bases to trimming and J lost 3 bases, with 16 bases between them. Germline CDR1 and CDR2: SQVTM and ANQGSEA. CDR3 loop: CSPIGQGYTEAFF. DNA of the CDR3: TGCAGCCCTATCGGCCAGGGGTACACTGAAGCTTTCTTT.

The rearrangement uses TRBV9 and TRBJ2-2; weak D call: TRBD2 (5 bases). Trimming stripped 0 bases from V and 2 bases from J, with 11 bases between. Germline V gene sequence: CDR1 SGDLS, CDR2 YYNGEE. This CDR3 spans 16 amino acids. For the CDR3, the DNA is TGTGCCAGCAGCGTAGGGCCGGAGGCTAACACCGGGGAGCTGTTTTTT. As protein: CASSVGPEANTGELFF.

The V gene is TRBV4-2, the J gene TRBJ2-1, with 8 bases matching TRBD2. The CDR3 has 18 amino acids. CDR1 and CDR2 from the germline V gene are LGHNA and YNFKEQ. V lost 4 bases to trimming and J lost 4 bases; unmatched junction nucleotides: 15. CDR3 sequence (DNA): TGTGCCAGCAGCCTCCCGTGGGATAGCGGGGTGGTTTACAATGAGCAGTTCTTC. Residues: CASSLPWDSGVVYNEQFF.